This T cell receptor beta chain derives from a study of blood T cell repertoires in COVID-19. In the original processing: Reference gene primer amplification yielded estimated nucleated cell counts. The table came from immunoSEQ multiplex PCR; TCRdb's copy has only in-frame clones and leaves some out. That table supplies the V and J calls and clone size; D and trimming were determined from the DNA. The table shows 130,000 to 150,000 clones, with approximately 79% occurring only once. Germline lookup yields CDR1 SGHVS and CDR2 FNYEAQ. The CDR3 spans 11 residues. Trimming pared 5 bases from V and 4 bases from J, leaving 5 bases between.

The chain recombines TRBV7-6 with TRBJ2-5, with unresolved D. The sequence came from a man between 50 and 59 years old with active or convalescent COVID-19. Sequencing was done on a sample of peripheral blood. The CDR3 nucleotides read TGTGCCAGCAGCCGAGGAGAGACCCAGTACTTC. This sequence encodes CASSRGETQYF.